This section outlines one T cell receptor (beta chain) sequence together with its context. A sample-barcoded 5' primer and a J-beta primer mix were used in a second PCR of roughly 6 to 12 cycles. TCRdb reprocessed the 5' RACE reads with MiXCR, giving one entry per CDR3 protein. The sample yields hundreds of thousands of distinct CDR3 sequences, under 65% seen once. The entry originates in a study of blood T cells in healthy people across ages. Overall study context: With template switching, about one barcoded beta molecule was captured per two T cells.

The germline CDR1 and CDR2 sequences are SGHTA and FQGNSA. The CDR3 totals 14 residues. Unmatched junction bases numbered 9, after V lost 6 bases and J lost 11 bases. J is TRBJ2-5 and V is TRBV7-2; 13 positions agree with TRBD2. This sequence was found in a woman aged 80 or over in good health. Specimen: blood. CDR3 sequence reads: CASRGLAGVKEQYF. The CDR3, as DNA: TGTGCCAGCAGAGGACTAGCGGGGGTGAAGGAGCAGTACTTC.